This entry lists 20 T cell receptor beta chains sequenced from one sample in a study of shared clonotypes between healthy human individuals. This table comes from immunoSEQ multiplex PCR, and its TCRdb copy is limited to in-frame clones, with some not included. Of under 600,000 clones listed, 90% to 96% are singletons. Sequencing input: naive CD4+ T cells sorted from blood. Noted subset: CD45RA+ positively selected. The receptors were gathered from a woman aged 25-40 years in good health.

The V call is TRBV28, the J call TRBJ1-5; TRBD1 matches at 10 bases. Losses at the gene ends were 7 bases for V and 4 bases for J; bases not matched to a gene: 4. This CDR3 is built from 14 residues. Germline V gives CDR1 MDHEN, CDR2 SYDVKM. The CDR3 loop reads CASKVDRGNQPQHF. The CDR3 DNA reads TGTGCCAGCAAGGTGGACAGGGGGAATCAGCCCCAGCATTTT.

The V call is TRBV7-9, the J call TRBJ2-5; a possible D gene is TRBD1 (5 bases). Looked up from germline, CDR1 is SEHNR and CDR2 is FQNEAQ (reference sequence). With 5 bases removed from V and 4 bases from J, the gap between germline ends came to 20 bases. This CDR3 has 16 residues. The CDR3 sequence is CASSIRFGRVSETQYF. In DNA, the CDR3 is TGTGCCAGCAGCATTCGCTTTGGCAGGGTATCAGAGACCCAGTACTTC.

The CDR3 DNA follows: TGTGCCAGTAGTCCCTGGACAGTCAGGGACACTGAAGCTTTCTTT. As protein: CASSPWTVRDTEAFF. V usage is TRBV19 and J usage is TRBJ1-1, with D perhaps TRBD1 (6 bases). Trimming took 5 bases from V and 3 from J, leaving 16 bases between them. CDR3 length equals 15 residues. Germline lookup yields CDR1 LNHDA and CDR2 SQIVND (reference sequence).

The sample holds one count of this clone. CDR3 DNA: TGTGCCAGCGACTGGGACAGGGGAAAGACCCAGTACTTC. It codes for CASDWDRGKTQYF. The chain combines TRBV2 with TRBJ2-5, with 10 bases that match TRBD1. The CDR3 covers 13 residues. V lost 8 bases and J lost 6; bases outside the gene matches: 6. The germline V gene has CDR1 SNHLY and CDR2 FYNNEI.

Note on this clone: Other nucleotide sequences in the sample specify the same CDR3. This chain's CDR3 is CASSLSAETQYF. CDR3 coding DNA: TGTGCCAGCAGCTTAAGTGCAGAGACCCAGTACTTC. The chain links TRBV7-9 to TRBJ2-5; no clear D gene. This CDR3 has 12 residues. V was cut by 2 bases and J by 4 bases, with 5 bases left in between. In germline, CDR1 is SEHNR, CDR2 FQNEAQ (reference sequence).

The chain is built from TRBV2 and TRBJ2-5, with 9 nucleotides matching TRBD2. Trimming at V came to 10 bases and at J to 0 bases, leaving 6 bases not matched to a gene. The CDR3 loop spans 14 amino acids. Germline CDR1 reads SNHLY; CDR2 reads FYNNEI. The CDR3 reads CATDSGSHQETQYF. In nucleotides, the CDR3 is TGTGCCACTGATAGCGGGAGTCACCAAGAGACCCAGTACTTC.

This chain uses TRBV5-4 with TRBJ2-7, with 7 bases identical to TRBD2. Germline CDR1 SGHNT, CDR2 YYREEE (reference sequence). There are 15 residues in the CDR3. V shed 0 bases and J 3 bases; nucleotides not matched to a gene: 6. The CDR3 is CASSLGASGDYEQYF. CDR3 DNA: TGTGCCAGCAGCTTGGGGGCTAGCGGAGACTACGAGCAGTACTTC.

This clone occurred once. The chain employs TRBV4-1 and TRBJ2-2, with D possibly TRBD1 on 6 matching bases. Germline V gene data show CDR1 as MGHRA and CDR2 as YSYEKL. V was trimmed by 8 bases and J by 4 bases, leaving 17 bases between them. There are 15 residues in the CDR3. The CDR3 bases are TGCGCCAGCCGGGCGTGGGGGCCGCGCACCGGGGAGCTGTTTTTT. This encodes CASRAWGPRTGELFF.

The genes are TRBV7-9 and TRBJ2-7, with D maybe TRBD1 (5 bases). This CDR3 contains 13 residues. V lost 2 bases to trimming and J lost 5 bases, with 10 bases between them. The germline V gene has CDR1 SEHNR and CDR2 FQNEAQ (reference sequence). In DNA, the CDR3 is TGTGCCAGCAGCTTACAGGGTACCCACGAGCAGTACTTC. Translated: CASSLQGTHEQYF.

This chain joins TRBV5-8 and TRBJ2-7; no reliable D call. In germline, CDR1 is SGHTS, CDR2 YDEGEE. Trimming took 2 bases from V and 0 from J, leaving 18 bases between them. The CDR3 is 17 amino acids. The CDR3 sequence: CASSFGRGWSGSYEQYF. The CDR3 bases are TGTGCCAGCAGCTTTGGGCGTGGGTGGTCCGGCTCCTACGAGCAGTACTTC.

The rearrangement joins TRBV4-1 to TRBJ1-1; no clear D. The CDR3 loop spans 15 amino acids. Per the germline V gene, CDR1 is MGHRA and CDR2 is YSYEKL. V dropped 0 bases and J dropped 5 bases, with 13 bases sitting between them. The CDR3, as DNA: TGCGCCAGCAGCCAAGATAGGTGGGTCCGGACTGAAGCTTTCTTT. As protein: CASSQDRWVRTEAFF.

V and J are TRBV19 and TRBJ2-1; 10 bases are shared with TRBD2. After removal of 6 bases from V and 4 bases from J, the junction contained 9 bases not matched to a gene. This CDR3 has 16 residues. Germline V gene sequence: CDR1 LNHDA, CDR2 SQIVND (reference sequence). DNA for the CDR3: TGTGCCAGTAGCCGGACCCTAGCGGGGGAGTACAATGAGCAGTTCTTC. Its protein is CASSRTLAGEYNEQFF. Together with reference TRBV19 and TRBJ2-1, the CDR3 gives the full variable domain: DGGITQSPKYLFRKEGQNVTLSCEQNLNHDAMYWYRQDPGQGLRLIYYSQIVNDFQKGDIAEGYSVSREKKESFPLTVTSAQKNPTAFYLCASSRTLAGEYNEQFFGPGTRLTVL.

This sequence joins TRBV28 and TRBJ1-1; D is ambiguous. Trimming shortened V by 6 bases and J by 1 base, and 12 bases separated the two germline ends. CDR1 is MDHEN, CDR2 SYDVKM, per germline. This CDR3 is 14 amino acids long. The CDR3 DNA reads TGTGCCAGCAGCCCCGGCCAGAGGAACACTGAAGCTTTCTTT. Translated, it gives CASSPGQRNTEAFF. Drawing the rest from reference TRBV28 and TRBJ1-1, the complete variable domain is DVKVTQSSRYLVKRTGEKVFLECVQDMDHENMFWYRQDPGLGLRLIYFSYDVKMKEKGDIPEGYSVSREKKERFSLILESASTNQTSMYLCASSPGQRNTEAFFGQGTRLTVV.

The chain recombines TRBV7-9 with TRBJ1-4; D unclear. The CDR3 spans 14 residues. Trimming cost V 0 bases and J 3 bases, with 5 bases left between them. Germline CDR1 is SEHNR and CDR2 is FQNEAQ (reference sequence). The DNA of the CDR3 is TGTGCCAGCAGCTTAGCGGCAGCTAATGAAAAACTGTTTTTT. Its protein product is CASSLAAANEKLFF.

J is TRBJ1-2 and V is TRBV28; no definite D call. Trimming cost V 6 bases and J 2 bases, with 10 bases left between them. The germline V gene encodes CDR1 MDHEN and CDR2 SYDVKM. This CDR3 spans 13 amino acids. The CDR3 spells CASSLHTNYGYTF. The CDR3 region has the DNA TGTGCCAGCAGCCTACATACGAACTATGGCTACACCTTC.

The chain is built from TRBV14 and TRBJ2-1; 10 bases map to TRBD2. Germline lookup yields CDR1 SGHDN and CDR2 FVKESK. CDR3 length: 17 residues. J was trimmed by 4 bases and V by 4 bases; bases with no gene match: 10. The CDR3: CASSPRTLAGVYNEQFF. The CDR3 DNA reads TGTGCCAGCAGCCCTAGAACTCTAGCGGGAGTTTACAATGAGCAGTTCTTC. The variable domain in full, completed from reference TRBV14 and TRBJ2-1, reads EAGVTQFPSHSVIEKGQTVTLRCDPISGHDNLYWYRRVMGKEIKFLLHFVKESKQDESGMPNNRFLAERTGGTYSTLKVQPAELEDSGVYFCASSPRTLAGVYNEQFFGPGTRLTVL.

This chain uses TRBV10-2 with TRBJ1-2; TRBD1 agrees at 8 bases. CDR1 is WSHSY, CDR2 SAAADI, per germline. The V and J ends lost 2 bases and 4 bases, in that order; junction bases with no gene match: 6. The CDR3 totals 15 residues. Written as DNA, the CDR3 is TGCGCCAGCAGTGAGATGCGTACAGGGGGCTATGGCTACACCTTC. Amino acid sequence: CASSEMRTGGYGYTF.

This clone was seen only once. The junction and the germline gene differ at one end; a read error may be behind it. The V call is TRBV19, the J call TRBJ2-1; possible D gene TRBD2, 5 bases. This CDR3 is built from 14 residues. Germline CDR1 is LNHDA and CDR2 is SQIVND (reference sequence). CDR3 bases: TGTGCCAGTAGTCTAGAAAGGAGGTACAATGAGCAGTTCTTC. Residues: CASSLERRYNEQFF.

This chain connects TRBV2 to TRBJ2-1; the D gene is possibly TRBD2 (6 bases). CDR3 length equals 14 residues. CDR1 is SNHLY, CDR2 FYNNEI, per germline. Trimming cost V 8 bases and J 0 bases, with 11 bases left between them. CDR3 sequence: CASLSGSSYNEQFF. The CDR3 nucleotides are TGTGCCAGCCTTAGCGGTAGCTCCTACAATGAGCAGTTCTTC.

V is TRBV28 and J is TRBJ2-7, with D tentatively TRBD1 (6 bases). Germline lookup yields CDR1 MDHEN and CDR2 SYDVKM. The CDR3 covers 15 residues. Between the trimmed V and J ends, which lost 3 bases and 0 bases, there was a span of 12 bases. CDR3 in amino acids: CASSFHREPSYEQYF. CDR3 sequence (DNA): TGTGCCAGCAGTTTTCACAGGGAGCCCTCCTACGAGCAGTACTTC. Full variable domain (rest looked up from reference TRBV28 and TRBJ2-7): DVKVTQSSRYLVKRTGEKVFLECVQDMDHENMFWYRQDPGLGLRLIYFSYDVKMKEKGDIPEGYSVSREKKERFSLILESASTNQTSMYLCASSFHREPSYEQYFGPGTRLTVT.